This TCR beta chain was sequenced in a study of blood T cell repertoires in COVID-19 (TCRdb year 2020). About the investigation overall: Samples from collaborators originated in the United States, Italy and Spain and spanned both the acute and convalescent phases of COVID-19. Where available, HLA class I and class II types were obtained from metadata supplied by the sample provider rather than from assay-based typing. Deeply sampled blood TCRbeta repertoires from subjects exposed to, actively infected with, or recovered from COVID-19 were included in the dataset. The samples were drawn from the first 160 participants of the ongoing ImmuneRACE study and from over 950 subjects provided by 6 global collaborators. The prospective study material was composed of cDNA or gDNA derived from T cells, B-cell-depleted T cells, or PBMCs. The sample metadata nearly always contained a de-identified subject ID, COVID-19 status, age in years and sex. The repertoires were made available in a free public database intended to serve as a resource for research on the immune response to SARS-CoV-2.

For this clone: The target of this receptor is not known. No per-base quality is available; no much larger clone lies one base away.

The study at large found these results: The quantity of clinical and demographic metadata differed by source and by participant and was supplied without curation.

Collaborating institutions collected whole blood in K2EDTA tubes following their own protocols. For TCRbeta analysis, collaborators shipped samples as frozen whole blood, isolated PBMCs, or DNA extracted from either of those sample types. The immunoSEQ Assay, a bias-controlled multiplex PCR, was used to amplify TCRbeta CDR3 regions from genomic DNA. Regarding the original processing steps: The number of nucleated cells in each sample was estimated from the amplification of reference gene primers within the assay. To quantify the absolute abundance of each unique TCRbeta CDR3 rearrangement, sequence reads were collapsed and filtered. For each sample, productive Simpson clonality was calculated by taking the square root of Simpson's diversity index across productive rearrangements. TCRdb took this table from immuneACCESS and kept in-frame rearrangements with V and J called. Such tables lack part of the clones; where checked against another copy, unresolved V genes explain under half of the gap, and the rest is unexplained. The V and J calls and clone size come from that table; D and trimming were worked out from the DNA. This sample is represented by some 78,000 clones; approximately 88% of them were singletons. Approximately 4.9% of the sample goes to the ten largest clones.

From cysteine to phenylalanine, the CDR3 is 14 amino acids long. Solely the CDR3 DNA is kept, with 42 bases framed from the first base. Between the V and J ends, shortened by 6 bases and 7 bases respectively, the junction contains 13 bases. CDR1 and CDR2 are drawn from the germline V gene (reference sequence): MNHEY, SMNVEV. The specimen sequenced was peripheral blood. This receptor was obtained from an elderly woman with active or convalescent COVID-19. The V and J genes are TRBV27 and TRBJ1-6, with the D gene not confidently named. The nucleotide sequence reads TGTGCCAGCAGCCTCTTCCGGGGAAATTCACCCCTCCACTTT. This is translated as CASSLFRGNSPLHF.